The 8 T cell receptor beta chains in this list originate from one sample, sequenced in a study of cytomegalovirus exposure and HLA in healthy donors (dated 2017 in TCRdb). Receptor libraries were prepared by the immunoSEQ multiplex PCR assay. For the multiplex PCR, a mixture combining 60 forward primers for TCR Vbeta segments and 13 reverse primers for TCR Jbeta segments was used. TCRdb retrieved this table from immuneACCESS and kept in-frame rearrangements only. Not all clones are present; in checked studies, unresolved V genes account for under half, and no reason is known for the remainder. This sample gives approximately 130,000 clones in total; over 70% of them show up just once. Clones ranked in the top ten supply roughly 1.5% of the sample. Sequencing used PBMCs. The receptors were sampled from a young woman in good health and CMV-seronegative.

The chain is built from TRBV5-6 and TRBJ2-1; a possible D gene is TRBD2 (6 bases). The V end was cut by 3 bases, the J end by 9 bases, with 16 bases between. The germline CDR1 and CDR2 sequences are SGHDT and YYEEEE. The CDR3 has 14 residues. CDR3 region: CASSSYWVGGEQFF. CDR3 nucleotide sequence: TGTGCCAGCAGCTCGTATTGGGTGGGGGGTGAGCAGTTCTTC.

J is TRBJ2-1 and V is TRBV27; TRBD1 might be the D (6 bases). The CDR3 extends over 15 amino acids. Germline CDR1 reads MNHEY; CDR2 reads SMNVEV (reference sequence). V shed 3 bases and J shed 4 bases, with 13 bases lying between them. CDR3 coding DNA: TGTGCCAGCAGTTTTGACGGGACATTATACAATGAGCAGTTCTTC. The encoded protein is CASSFDGTLYNEQFF.

The CDR3 bases are TGCGCCAGCAGCCCACACAGGGAAGTGGGCTATGGCTACACCTTC. This gives the protein CASSPHREVGYGYTF. The chain links TRBV5-1 to TRBJ1-2; D might be TRBD1 (6 bases). The CDR3 runs to 15 residues. Trimming removed 4 bases at V and 4 bases at J, with 17 bases between. The germline V gene encodes CDR1 SGHRS and CDR2 YFSETQ.

The V gene is TRBV2, the J gene TRBJ1-2; 11 bases are shared with TRBD1. Unmatched junction bases numbered 6, after V lost 7 bases and J lost 5 bases. Germline V gives CDR1 SNHLY, CDR2 FYNNEI. The CDR3 loop spans 14 amino acids. DNA of the CDR3: TGTGCCAGCAAGGGACAGGGGGGCGCGTATGGCTACACCTTC. Amino acid sequence: CASKGQGGAYGYTF.

J is TRBJ2-7 and V is TRBV7-2, with TRBD2 matching over 12 bases. J was trimmed by 9 bases and V by 3 bases; bases with no gene match: 12. Germline V gene lookup returns CDR1 SGHTA and CDR2 FQGNSA. The CDR3 contains 16 residues. The CDR3 sequence: CASSFSGTSGYIRQYF. The CDR3 DNA reads TGTGCCAGCAGCTTCTCCGGGACTAGCGGGTATATAAGGCAGTACTTC.

The J gene is TRBJ1-1, the V gene TRBV2; D is unclear. Germline assignment: CDR1 SNHLY and CDR2 FYNNEI. Trimming left V 8 bases short and J 5 bases short, with 15 bases between. This CDR3 is 13 amino acids long. CDR3 protein: CASSPGAGTEAFF. CDR3 bases: TGTGCCAGCTCACCCGGCGCGGGAACTGAAGCTTTCTTT.

This sequence joins TRBV5-8 and TRBJ1-3; a weak D match, TRBD1 (6 bases). Between the trimmed V and J ends, which lost 0 bases and 6 bases, there was a span of 16 bases. The CDR3 is made up of 16 amino acids. Germline V lookup: CDR1 SGHTS, CDR2 YDEGEE. CDR3 DNA sequence: TGTGCCAGCAGCTTGGAGGACAGAGCCCTAAAAAACACCATATATTTT. Protein product: CASSLEDRALKNTIYF. The complete variable domain, with remaining parts taken from reference TRBV5-8 and TRBJ1-3, reads EAGVTQSPTHLIKTRGQQATLRCSPISGHTSVYWYQQALGLGLQFLLWYDEGEERNRGNFPPRFSGRQFPNYSSELNVNALELEDSALYLCASSLEDRALKNTIYFGEGSWLTVV.

The table lists this clone with a few counts. The V gene is TRBV6-6, the J gene TRBJ2-1; possibly TRBD1 for D (6 bases). The germline V gene has CDR1 MNHNY and CDR2 SVGAGI (reference sequence). V was clipped by 7 bases and J by 4 bases, with 17 bases between them. This CDR3 spans 15 amino acids. The CDR3 DNA sequence: TGTGCCAGCAATAGGGGAGAGGGGACATACAATGAGCAGTTCTTC. Its translation: CASNRGEGTYNEQFF.